These 17 T cell receptor beta chains came from one sample sequenced in a study of T cell responses to AZD1222 COVID-19 vaccine. Sequencing used immunoSEQ multiplex PCR; TCRdb keeps in-frame clones, though not all of them. The table lists 150,000 or so clones, around nine tenths of them singletons. The source was peripheral blood, collected after recovery from COVID-19. These receptors came from an adult who had recovered from COVID-19.

The J gene is TRBJ1-6, the V gene TRBV10-3; D remains unclear. CDR3 length equals 12 residues. Germline CDR1 ENHRY, CDR2 SYGVKD. Trimming stripped 7 bases from V and 8 bases from J, with 9 bases between. CDR3 loop: CAIKSFDSPLHF. DNA for the CDR3: TGTGCCATCAAATCGTTCGATTCACCCCTCCACTTT.

The chain uses TRBV19 and TRBJ1-5; D not certain. V was shortened by 7 bases and J by 3 bases, with 10 bases between the two germline ends. The CDR3 totals 13 residues. Germline loops: CDR1 LNHDA, CDR2 SQIVND (reference sequence). The CDR3 coding sequence is TGTGCCAGTACCGATGTGCACAATCAGCCCCAGCATTTT. The encoded protein is CASTDVHNQPQHF.

The V and J genes are TRBV19 and TRBJ2-2, with 9 bases identical to TRBD1. Losses at the gene ends were 7 bases for V and 5 bases for J; bases not matched to a gene: 11. Germline CDR1 is LNHDA and CDR2 is SQIVND (reference sequence). CDR3 size: 16 residues. The CDR3 protein is CASTRPGTGMTGELFF. In nucleotides, the CDR3 is TGTGCCAGTACCAGACCCGGGACAGGGATGACCGGGGAGCTGTTTTTT.

CDR3 nucleotide sequence: TGTGCCATCAGTGAAGAGGAGGAAAACACCATATATTTT. This sequence encodes CAISEEEENTIYF. The chain employs TRBV10-3 and TRBJ1-3; D remains unclear. The CDR3 runs to 13 residues. Germline V gene sequence: CDR1 ENHRY, CDR2 SYGVKD. Between the trimmed V and J ends, which lost 3 bases and 6 bases, there was a span of 9 bases.

The chain combines TRBV5-1 with TRBJ1-1, with TRBD1 as a possible D gene (5 bases). Trimming removed 0 bases at V and 0 bases at J, with 12 bases between. The length of the CDR3 is 16 residues. Germline assignment: CDR1 SGHRS and CDR2 YFSETQ. CDR3 nucleotide sequence: TGCGCCAGCAGCTTGGGGAGGGGCTCTTTGAACACTGAAGCTTTCTTT. Translating it yields CASSLGRGSLNTEAFF.

The sample holds one count of this clone. The rearrangement joins TRBV3-1 (or the pseudogene TRBV3-2) to TRBJ1-2; D perhaps matches TRBD1 (6 bases). V lost 7 bases and J lost 5, with 23 bases in between. Germline V CDR1 and CDR2: LGHDT, YNNKEL (reference sequence). This CDR3 comprises 16 residues. CDR3 bases: TGTGCCAGCACCCTAGACGACAGGCAGGGCAGATATGGCTACACCTTC. Protein: CASTLDDRQGRYGYTF.

The chain couples TRBV6-5 to TRBJ2-1, with 7 bases identical to TRBD2. Germline CDR1 MNHEY, CDR2 SVGAGI. This CDR3 is 15 amino acids long. V was clipped by 3 bases and J by 7 bases; unmatched bases: 9. CDR3 sequence reads: CASSYPSGVGNEQFF. CDR3 nucleotides: TGTGCCAGCAGTTATCCCAGCGGGGTTGGTAATGAGCAGTTCTTC.

This chain links TRBV6-2 or TRBV6-3 with TRBJ2-2; D remains ambiguous. V gave up 5 bases and J gave up 5 bases, with 9 bases separating them. The CDR3 runs to 13 residues. Germline assignment: CDR1 MNHEY and CDR2 SVGEGT. The CDR3 spells CASSETPTGELFF. The CDR3 coding sequence is TGTGCCAGCAGTGAGACGCCTACCGGGGAGCTGTTTTTT.

The table lists this clone with a count of one. The V call is TRBV7-3, the J call TRBJ2-1; D call uncertain. V dropped 1 base and J dropped 5 bases, with 6 bases sitting between them. Germline CDR1 is SGHTA and CDR2 is FQGTGA. The CDR3 totals 13 residues. This CDR3 reads CASSLNRDNEQFF. Here the CDR3 DNA reads TGTGCCAGCAGCTTAAACCGGGACAATGAGCAGTTCTTC. Together with reference TRBV7-3 and TRBJ2-1, the CDR3 gives the full variable domain: GAGVSQTPSNKVTEKGKYVELRCDPISGHTALYWYRQSLGQGPEFLIYFQGTGAADDSGLPNDRFFAVRPEGSVSTLKIQRTERGDSAVYLCASSLNRDNEQFFGPGTRLTVL.

This sequence joins TRBV19 and TRBJ1-6, with D maybe TRBD1 (5 bases). Trimming took off 2 bases at V and 7 bases at J, with 12 bases between the two ends. CDR1 and CDR2 from the germline V gene are LNHDA and SQIVND (reference sequence). This CDR3 is 15 amino acids long. Here the CDR3 reads CASSIQGQRNSPLHF. The DNA for the CDR3 is TGTGCCAGTAGTATACAGGGTCAGCGAAATTCACCCCTCCACTTT.

This chain links TRBV5-1 with TRBJ1-5; possibly TRBD1 for D (6 bases). Germline assignment: CDR1 SGHRS and CDR2 YFSETQ. V lost 0 bases and J lost 0, with 16 bases in between. The CDR3 has 18 residues. The CDR3 bases are TGCGCCAGCAGCTTGGTATGGACAGAAATTCATAGCAATCAGCCCCAGCATTTT. Protein sequence: CASSLVWTEIHSNQPQHF.

The chain joins TRBV20-1 to TRBJ2-7; D not resolved. The CDR3 length is 11 residues. Between the trimmed V and J ends, which lost 5 bases and 6 bases, there was a span of 11 bases. Germline CDR1 and CDR2: DFQATT and SNEGSKA (reference sequence). The CDR3 spells CSAPANGEQYF. The DNA for the CDR3 is TGCAGTGCTCCCGCAAACGGCGAGCAGTACTTC.

The rearrangement uses TRBV4-1 and TRBJ2-1, with 8 bases identical to TRBD1. The CDR3 spans 16 residues. V dropped 3 bases and J dropped 3; count of bases not matched to a gene: 7. Germline assignment: CDR1 MGHRA and CDR2 YSYEKL. CDR3 DNA sequence: TGCGCCAGCAGCCACGTTCGGACAGGGTACTACAATGAGCAGTTCTTC. It translates to CASSHVRTGYYNEQFF.

The chain combines TRBV4-2 with TRBJ1-4; D perhaps matches TRBD1 (5 bases). The germline CDR1 and CDR2 sequences are LGHNA and YNFKEQ. The CDR3 totals 15 residues. V lost 0 bases and J 7 bases, leaving 12 bases between the germline ends. The CDR3, as DNA: TGTGCCAGCAGCCAAGAAGGGGTACAGGCTGAAAAACTGTTTTTT. It yields the protein CASSQEGVQAEKLFF.

The chain is built from TRBV15 and TRBJ2-2, with TRBD1 matching 7 bases. With 5 bases clipped from V and 1 base from J, the junction kept 10 bases outside the gene matches. The V gene's germline CDR1 is LNHNV and CDR2 YYDKDF (reference sequence). The CDR3 loop spans 17 amino acids. CDR3 sequence: CATSGPWRTGNTGELFF. Here the CDR3 DNA reads TGTGCCACCAGCGGCCCATGGAGGACAGGGAACACCGGGGAGCTGTTTTTT. The variable domain in full, completed from reference TRBV15 and TRBJ2-2, reads DAMVIQNPRYQVTQFGKPVTLSCSQTLNHNVMYWYQQKSSQAPKLLFHYYDKDFNNEADTPDNFQSRRPNTSFCFLDIRSPGLGDTAMYLCATSGPWRTGNTGELFFGEGSRLTVL.

The chain recombines TRBV11-3 with TRBJ2-7, with no clear D. The germline V and J ends were trimmed by 6 bases and 2 bases, with 11 bases remaining between them. Germline V gene sequence: CDR1 SGHNT, CDR2 YENEEA. The CDR3 totals 13 residues. This CDR3 reads CASSYGHAYEQYF. CDR3 DNA: TGTGCCAGCAGTTACGGGCATGCCTACGAGCAGTACTTC.

This chain links TRBV7-9 with TRBJ2-5, with D uncertain. CDR3 length: 14 residues. Deletions cut 1 base from V and 0 bases from J, with 6 bases between. Germline V CDR1 and CDR2: SEHNR, FQNEAQ (reference sequence). The CDR3 spells CASSLVRYQETQYF. CDR3 DNA: TGTGCCAGCAGCTTAGTCAGGTACCAAGAGACCCAGTACTTC.